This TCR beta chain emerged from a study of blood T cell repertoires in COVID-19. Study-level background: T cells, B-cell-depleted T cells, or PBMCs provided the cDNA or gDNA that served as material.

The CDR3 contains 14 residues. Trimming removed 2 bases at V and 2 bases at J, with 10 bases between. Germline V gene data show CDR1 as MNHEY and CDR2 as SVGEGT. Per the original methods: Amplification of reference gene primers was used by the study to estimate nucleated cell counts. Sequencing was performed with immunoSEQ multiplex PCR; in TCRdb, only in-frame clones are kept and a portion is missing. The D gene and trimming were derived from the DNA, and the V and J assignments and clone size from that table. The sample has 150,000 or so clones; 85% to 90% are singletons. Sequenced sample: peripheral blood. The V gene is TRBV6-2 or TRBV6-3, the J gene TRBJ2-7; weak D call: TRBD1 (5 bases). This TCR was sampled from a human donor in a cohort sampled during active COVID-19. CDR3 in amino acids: CASSYQGFPYEQYF. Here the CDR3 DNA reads TGTGCCAGCAGTTACCAGGGATTTCCCTACGAGCAGTACTTC.